This section outlines one T cell receptor (beta chain) sequence together with its context. Its antigen is not known. This specimen belongs to a study of cytotoxic CD8 clonotypes in ibrutinib-treated CLL. General study points: There were few public clonotypes, and on treatment they contracted or stayed stable.

The repertoire was sequenced with immunoSEQ multiplex PCR; TCRdb's copy has only in-frame clones and lacks some. The sample contains 65,000 to 85,000 clones, 90% of which appear only once. This CDR3 is built from 14 residues. Germline loops: CDR1 SGHAT, CDR2 FQNNGV. The germline V and J ends were trimmed by 5 bases and 3 bases, with 11 bases remaining between them. This TCR was recovered from a human donor with chronic lymphocytic leukemia. The chain is built from TRBV11-2 and TRBJ2-1; no clear D gene. The sample in question was PBMCs, obtained after 12 months of ibrutinib treatment. The CDR3 sequence: CASSTIADYNEQFF. The CDR3 bases are TGTGCCAGCAGCACAATAGCAGACTACAATGAGCAGTTCTTC.